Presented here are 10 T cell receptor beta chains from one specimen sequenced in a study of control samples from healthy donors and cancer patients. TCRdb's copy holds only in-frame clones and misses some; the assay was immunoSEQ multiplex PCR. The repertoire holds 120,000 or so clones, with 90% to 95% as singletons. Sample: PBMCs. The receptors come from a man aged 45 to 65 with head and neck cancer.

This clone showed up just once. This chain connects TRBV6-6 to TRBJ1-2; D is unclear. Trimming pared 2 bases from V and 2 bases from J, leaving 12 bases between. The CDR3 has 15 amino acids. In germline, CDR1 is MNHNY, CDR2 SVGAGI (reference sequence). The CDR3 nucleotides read TGTGCCAGCAGTTACGGTGGGGAGTTGAACTATGGCTACACCTTC. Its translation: CASSYGGELNYGYTF.

The CDR3, as DNA: TGTGCCAGCAGCAGTATAAGATCCACCAACTATGGCTACACCTTC. It yields the protein CASSSIRSTNYGYTF. The genes are TRBV5-6 and TRBJ1-2; D remains unclear. Trimming removed 4 bases at V and 2 bases at J, with 15 bases between. The germline V gene has CDR1 SGHDT and CDR2 YYEEEE. The CDR3 spans 15 residues.

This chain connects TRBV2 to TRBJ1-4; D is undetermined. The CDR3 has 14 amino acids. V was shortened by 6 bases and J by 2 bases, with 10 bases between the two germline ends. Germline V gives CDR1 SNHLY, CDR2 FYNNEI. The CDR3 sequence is CASSGEGTNEKLFF. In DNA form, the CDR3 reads TGTGCCAGCAGCGGGGAAGGTACTAATGAAAAACTGTTTTTT.

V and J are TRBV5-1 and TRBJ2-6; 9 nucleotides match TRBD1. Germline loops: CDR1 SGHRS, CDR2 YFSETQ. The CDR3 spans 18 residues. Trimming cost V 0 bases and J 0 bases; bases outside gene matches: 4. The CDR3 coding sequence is TGCGCCAGCAGCTTGGTAGGACAGGGGACCTCTGGGGCCAACGTCCTGACTTTC. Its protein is CASSLVGQGTSGANVLTF.

CDR3 loop: CASSDEVRETQYF. The CDR3 DNA sequence: TGTGCCAGCAGTGATGAGGTTCGAGAGACCCAGTACTTC. The chain links TRBV2 to TRBJ2-5, with no clear D. There are 13 residues in the CDR3. The V and J ends lost 3 bases and 4 bases respectively, with 9 bases between them. The germline V gene encodes CDR1 SNHLY and CDR2 FYNNEI.

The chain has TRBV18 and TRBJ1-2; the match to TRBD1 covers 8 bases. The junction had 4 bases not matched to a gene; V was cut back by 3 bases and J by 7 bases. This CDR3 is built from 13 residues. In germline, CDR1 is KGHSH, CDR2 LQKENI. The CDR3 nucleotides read TGTGCCAGCTCACCGGACAGGGCTGGTGGCTACACCTTC. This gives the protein CASSPDRAGGYTF.

CDR3 region: CASSRVGTDTQYF. The CDR3 DNA follows: TGCGCCAGCAGCCGAGTGGGCACAGATACGCAGTATTTT. The genes are TRBV5-1 and TRBJ2-3; D ambiguous. Trimming pared 4 bases from V and 1 base from J, leaving 7 bases between. The V gene's germline CDR1 is SGHRS and CDR2 YFSETQ. The CDR3 has 13 residues.

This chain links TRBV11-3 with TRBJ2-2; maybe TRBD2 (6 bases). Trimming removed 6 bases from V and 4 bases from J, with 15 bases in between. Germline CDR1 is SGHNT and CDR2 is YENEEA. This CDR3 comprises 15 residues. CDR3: CASSFSGTPTGELFF. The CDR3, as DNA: TGTGCCAGCAGTTTTTCCGGGACTCCCACCGGGGAGCTGTTTTTT.

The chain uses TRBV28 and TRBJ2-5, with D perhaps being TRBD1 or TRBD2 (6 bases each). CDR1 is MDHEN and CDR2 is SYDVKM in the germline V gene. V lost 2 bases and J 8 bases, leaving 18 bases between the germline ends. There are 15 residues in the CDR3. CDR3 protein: CASSLRGQSTATQYF. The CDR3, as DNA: TGTGCCAGCAGTTTACGGGGGCAGTCTACCGCCACCCAGTACTTC.

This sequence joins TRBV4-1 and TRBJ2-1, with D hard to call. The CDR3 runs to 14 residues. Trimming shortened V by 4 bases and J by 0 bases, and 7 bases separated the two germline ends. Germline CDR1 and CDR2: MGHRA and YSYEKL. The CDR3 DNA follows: TGCGCCAGCAGCCTCGCCAGCTCCTACAATGAGCAGTTCTTC. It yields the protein CASSLASSYNEQFF.